The clone carrying this T cell receptor beta chain showed up just a few times. What it binds is not known. This entry comes from a study of T cells in Graves' hyperthyroidism and ophthalmopathy. About the research overall: Before any treatment, at initial diagnosis, peripheral blood was collected.

Any patient presenting with uncontrolled infection, other autoimmune disease, pregnancy or lactation was left out. TCR beta CDR3 region amplification was performed from RNA transcripts. Carried out on the TCR CDR3, a first-round RT-PCR used the HTBI primer set. TCRdb redid the calling of the multiplex PCR reads with MiXCR, one entry per CDR3 protein. The repertoire includes around 300,000 distinct CDR3 sequences, roughly 13% of them detected once, and approximately 7.9% sits in the top ten. In germline, CDR1 is SGDLS, CDR2 YYNGEE. V lost 0 bases and J lost 5, with 13 bases in between. CDR3 size: 15 residues. Points from the study as a whole: Expanded thyroid clonotypes (above 0.001) were mostly also found in blood.

The J gene is TRBJ2-3, the V gene TRBV9; D is tentatively TRBD1 or TRBD2 (6 bases each). The sequence came from a woman between 40 and 55 years old with Graves' hyperthyroidism. Sequenced input: blood. CDR3 region: CASSVEVGGVDTQYF. The CDR3 coding sequence is TGTGCCAGCAGCGTAGAGGTGGGGGGCGTAGATACGCAGTATTTT.